These T cell receptor beta chains were read from a single sample in a study of cytomegalovirus exposure and HLA in healthy donors. Assay used: immunoSEQ multiplex PCR; TCRdb lists only in-frame clones, some missing. Of roughly 160,000 clones in the sample, roughly 75% are singletons; the top ten hold about 8%. The specimen was PBMCs. Source of these receptors: a woman in her 40s in good health and CMV-seropositive. The CDR3 runs from the conserved cysteine through the conserved F or W. A D gene is named only where the DNA matches it firmly. Size values are once, few and many counts, or a class for expanded clones, and some rows have none.

D: NA
V: TRBV19
J: TRBJ1-5
size: once
DNA: TGTGCCAGTAGTGCCCATGGGCAAAAGGAGCATTTT
CDR3: CASSAHGQKEHF

D: NA
V: TRBV13
J: TRBJ2-5
size: few
DNA: TGTGCCAGCAGCAAACGGGGGATGGGACAAGAGACCCAGTACTTC
CDR3: CASSKRGMGQETQYF

D: TRBD2
V: TRBV7-2
J: TRBJ2-1
size: NA
DNA: TGTGCCAGCAGCTTAGCTAGCGGGAGTCTGACTGAGCAGTTCTTC
CDR3: CASSLASGSLTEQFF

D: TRBD1
V: TRBV5-1
J: TRBJ2-1
size: NA
DNA: TGCGCCAGCAGCTCGGACAGGGGGCTTATGAATGAGCAGTTCTTC
CDR3: CASSSDRGLMNEQFF

D: TRBD1
V: TRBV19
J: TRBJ1-2
size: few
DNA: TGTGCCAGTAGTATCCAGGTACAGGGGCATAGCTATGGCTACACCTTC
CDR3: CASSIQVQGHSYGYTF

D: NA
V: TRBV6-1
J: TRBJ1-4
size: NA
DNA: TGTGCCAGCAGTGAAATAGGGGGTAACGAAAAACTGTTTTTT
CDR3: CASSEIGGNEKLFF

D: NA
V: TRBV7-8
J: TRBJ1-6
size: NA
DNA: TGTGCCAGCAGCAAGACCTCGACAGGTTTAAATAATTCACCCCTCCACTTT
CDR3: CASSKTSTGLNNSPLHF

D: TRBD1
V: TRBV18
J: TRBJ2-5
size: NA
DNA: TGTGCCAGCTCAGCAAATCAACAGGGGTGGGAGACCCAGTACTTC
CDR3: CASSANQQGWETQYF

D: TRBD1
V: TRBV28
J: TRBJ1-1
size: once
DNA: TGTGCCAGCAGACTACAGGGGGAAGCTTTCTTT
CDR3: CASRLQGEAFF

D: NA
V: TRBV7-9
J: TRBJ2-1
size: NA
DNA: TGTGCCAGCAGCCTTCCACGAGATGAGCAGTTCTTC
CDR3: CASSLPRDEQFF

D: NA
V: TRBV6-6
J: TRBJ2-7
size: NA
DNA: TGTGCCAGCAGTTACTCGACTACCGGACAGACCTACGAGCAGTACTTC
CDR3: CASSYSTTGQTYEQYF

D: NA
V: TRBV13
J: TRBJ2-7
size: NA
DNA: TGTGCCAGCAGCTTAATACAGAGTGGGAGCGAGCAGTACTTC
CDR3: CASSLIQSGSEQYF

D: NA
V: TRBV7-9
J: TRBJ2-5
size: few
DNA: TGTGCCAGCAGCTTAATGGCGGGTTCCTCCCAAGAGACCCAGTACTTC
CDR3: CASSLMAGSSQETQYF

D: TRBD2
V: TRBV7-2
J: TRBJ2-7
size: NA
DNA: TGTGCCAGCAGCCCAGGACTAGCGGGAGACGGCGAGCAGTACTTC
CDR3: CASSPGLAGDGEQYF

D: TRBD2
V: TRBV11-2
J: TRBJ2-1
size: NA
DNA: TGTGCCAGCAGCCATGAGCGGGGGTCCTACGATGAGCAGTTCTTC
CDR3: CASSHERGSYDEQFF

D: TRBD2
V: TRBV29-1
J: TRBJ2-3
size: NA
DNA: TGCAGCGTTGAGAATAGCGGGAGTTTCACAGATACGCAGTATTTT
CDR3: CSVENSGSFTDTQYF

D: NA
V: TRBV28
J: TRBJ1-2
size: NA
DNA: TGTGCCAGCAGCGACGGGAGTTTCAACTATGGCTACACCTTC
CDR3: CASSDGSFNYGYTF